This TCR beta chain was captured by sequencing in a study of blood T cell repertoires in COVID-19. Assay used: immunoSEQ multiplex PCR; TCRdb lists only in-frame clones, some missing. The sample has roughly 430,000 clones; around 90% are singletons. The study drew participants aged about 18 to 89 years from 20 to 30 US areas. Losses at the gene ends were 0 bases for V and 5 bases for J; bases not matched to a gene: 12. Germline CDR1 reads SGHRS; CDR2 reads YFSETQ. CDR3 length: 18 residues. The J gene is TRBJ2-1, the V gene TRBV5-1; 9 bases match TRBD1. The TCR sequence derives from a woman between 40 and 55 years old with acute COVID-19. Specimen: PBMCs or T cells enriched from blood (not recorded which). The CDR3 is CASSLDPPGQGGNNEQFF. The CDR3 region has the DNA TGCGCCAGCAGCTTGGACCCCCCGGGACAGGGTGGAAACAATGAGCAGTTCTTC.